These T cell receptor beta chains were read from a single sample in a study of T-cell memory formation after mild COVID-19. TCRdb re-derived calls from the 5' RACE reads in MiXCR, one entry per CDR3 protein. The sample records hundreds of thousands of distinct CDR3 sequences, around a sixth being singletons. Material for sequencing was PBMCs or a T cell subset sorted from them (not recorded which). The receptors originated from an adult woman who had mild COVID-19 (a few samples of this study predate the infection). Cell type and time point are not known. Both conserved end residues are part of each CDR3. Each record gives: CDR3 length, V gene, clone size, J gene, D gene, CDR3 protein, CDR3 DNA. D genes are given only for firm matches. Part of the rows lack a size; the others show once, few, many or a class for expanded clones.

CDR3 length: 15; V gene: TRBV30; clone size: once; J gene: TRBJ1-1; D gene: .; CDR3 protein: CAWSGVGKVDTEAFF; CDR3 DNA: TGTGCCTGGAGTGGAGTCGGGAAAGTGGACACTGAAGCTTTCTTT
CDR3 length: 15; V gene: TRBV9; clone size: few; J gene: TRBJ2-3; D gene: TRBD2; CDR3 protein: CASSVRGADTDTQYF; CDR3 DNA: TGTGCCAGCAGCGTGCGGGGGGCGGATACAGATACGCAGTATTTT
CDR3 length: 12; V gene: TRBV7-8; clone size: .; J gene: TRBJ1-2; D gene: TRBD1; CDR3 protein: CASSLGDSGYTF; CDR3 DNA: TGTGCCAGCAGCTTAGGGGACAGTGGCTACACCTTC
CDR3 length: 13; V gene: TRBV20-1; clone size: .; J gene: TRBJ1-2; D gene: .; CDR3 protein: CSAPEVRRGGYTF; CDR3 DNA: TGCAGTGCTCCCGAGGTCAGGAGGGGTGGCTACACCTTC
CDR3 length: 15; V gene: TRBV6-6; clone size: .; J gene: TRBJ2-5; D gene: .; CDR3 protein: CASHNEAGTQETQYF; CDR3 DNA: TGTGCCAGCCATAACGAAGCCGGGACTCAAGAGACCCAGTACTTC
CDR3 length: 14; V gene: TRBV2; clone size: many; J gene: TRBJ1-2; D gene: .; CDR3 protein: CASSESLGTDGYTF; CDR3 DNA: TGTGCCAGCAGTGAATCCCTGGGGACGGATGGCTACACCTTC
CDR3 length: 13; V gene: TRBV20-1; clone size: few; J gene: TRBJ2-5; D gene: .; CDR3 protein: CSAPMGGQETQYF; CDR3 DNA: TGCAGTGCTCCGATGGGGGGCCAAGAGACCCAGTACTTC
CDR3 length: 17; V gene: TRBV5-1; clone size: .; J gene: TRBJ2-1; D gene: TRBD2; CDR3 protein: CASSYGTSGREKNEQFF; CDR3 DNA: TGCGCCAGCAGCTACGGGACTAGCGGGAGGGAGAAGAATGAGCAGTTCTTC
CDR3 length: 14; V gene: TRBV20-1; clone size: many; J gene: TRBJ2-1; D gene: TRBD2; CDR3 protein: CSARTSGDYNEQFF; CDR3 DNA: TGCAGTGCTAGGACTAGCGGAGACTACAATGAGCAGTTCTTC
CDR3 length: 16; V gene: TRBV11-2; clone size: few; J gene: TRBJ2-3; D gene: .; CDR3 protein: CASSHFRALGPDTQYF; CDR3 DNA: TGTGCCAGCAGCCATTTTAGAGCCCTCGGCCCCGATACGCAGTATTTT
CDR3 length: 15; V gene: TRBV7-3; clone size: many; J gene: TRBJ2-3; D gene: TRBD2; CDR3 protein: CASSYWREGPDTQYF; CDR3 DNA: TGTGCCAGCAGCTACTGGCGGGAGGGCCCGGATACGCAGTATTTT
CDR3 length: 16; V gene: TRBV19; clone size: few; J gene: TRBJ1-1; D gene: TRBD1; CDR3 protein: CASSRPGDRGYFEAFF; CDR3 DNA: TGTGCCAGTAGTAGGCCGGGGGACAGGGGCTATTTTGAAGCTTTCTTT
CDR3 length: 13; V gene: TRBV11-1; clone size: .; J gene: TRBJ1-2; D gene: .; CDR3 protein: CASSLGQIDGYTF; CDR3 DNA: TGTGCCAGCAGCTTAGGGCAGATTGATGGCTACACCTTC
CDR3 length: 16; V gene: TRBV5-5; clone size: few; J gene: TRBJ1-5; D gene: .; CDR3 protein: CASSLRQGQGNQPQHF; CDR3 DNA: TGTGCCAGCAGCTTGCGGCAGGGGCAGGGCAATCAGCCCCAGCATTTT
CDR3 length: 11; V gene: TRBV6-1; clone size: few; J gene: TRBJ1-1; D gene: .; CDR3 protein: CASSVSALGFF; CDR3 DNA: TGTGCCAGCAGTGTATCTGCCCTGGGCTTCTTT
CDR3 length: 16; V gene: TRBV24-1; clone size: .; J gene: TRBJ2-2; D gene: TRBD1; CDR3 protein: CATSDLRQGDTGELFF; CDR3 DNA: TGTGCCACCAGTGATTTACGACAGGGGGACACCGGGGAGCTGTTTTTT
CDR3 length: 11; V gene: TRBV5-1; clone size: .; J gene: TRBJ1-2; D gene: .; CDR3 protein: CASSSIRGSTF; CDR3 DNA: TGCGCCAGCAGCTCCATTCGGGGTTCGACCTTC
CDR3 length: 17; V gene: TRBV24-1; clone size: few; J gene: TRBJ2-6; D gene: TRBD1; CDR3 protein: CATSTGTGWAGANVLTF; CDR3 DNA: TGTGCCACCTCGACCGGGACAGGGTGGGCTGGGGCCAACGTCCTGACTTTC
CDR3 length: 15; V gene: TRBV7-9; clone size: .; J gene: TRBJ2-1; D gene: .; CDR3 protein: CASGTTVLSYNEQFF; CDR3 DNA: TGTGCCAGCGGAACGACGGTTCTGAGTTACAATGAGCAGTTCTTC
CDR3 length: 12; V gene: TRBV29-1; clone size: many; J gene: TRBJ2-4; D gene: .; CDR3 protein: CSVDGGENIQYF; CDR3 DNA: TGCAGCGTTGATGGGGGAGAGAACATTCAGTACTTC
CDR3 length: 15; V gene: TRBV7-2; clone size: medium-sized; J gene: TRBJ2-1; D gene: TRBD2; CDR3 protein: CASSSTSGQYNEQFF; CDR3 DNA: TGTGCCAGCAGCTCGACTAGCGGGCAGTACAATGAGCAGTTCTTC
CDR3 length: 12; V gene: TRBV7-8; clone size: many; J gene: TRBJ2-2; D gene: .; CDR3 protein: CASSPGAGELFF; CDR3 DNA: TGTGCCAGCAGCCCCGGGGCCGGGGAGCTGTTTTTT
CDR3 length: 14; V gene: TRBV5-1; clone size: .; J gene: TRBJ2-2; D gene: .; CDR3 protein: CASSWTQNTGELFF; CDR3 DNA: TGCGCCAGCAGCTGGACCCAGAACACCGGGGAGCTGTTTTTT
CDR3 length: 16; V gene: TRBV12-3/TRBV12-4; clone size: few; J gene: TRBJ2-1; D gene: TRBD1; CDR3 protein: CASSFGQGGFYNEQFF; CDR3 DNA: TGTGCCAGCAGTTTCGGACAGGGTGGTTTCTATAATGAGCAGTTCTTC
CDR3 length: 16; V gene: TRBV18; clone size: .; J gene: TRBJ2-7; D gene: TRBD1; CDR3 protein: CASSPQFLAGGEEQYF; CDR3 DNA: TGTGCCAGCTCACCGCAATTTCTGGCAGGGGGCGAAGAGCAGTACTTC
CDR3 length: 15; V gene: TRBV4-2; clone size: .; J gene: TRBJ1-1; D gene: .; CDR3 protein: CASSLSGIPNTEAFF; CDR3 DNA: TGTGCCAGCAGCCTTTCAGGGATCCCTAACACTGAAGCTTTCTTT